This entry lists 26 T cell receptor beta chains sequenced from one sample in a study of breast tumors, draining lymph nodes, adjacent tissues (dated by TCRdb to about 2016). To prepare the library, multiplex PCR was applied. The instrument given in TCRdb is Illumina HiSeq 2000. TCRdb itself trimmed the public reads at Q25 with fastp, ran MiXCR and retained productive beta chains. Each entry merges the rows of one CDR3 protein and shows their most common DNA and genes. The sample has fewer than 150,000 distinct CDR3 sequences on record, about 20% of them singletons. About 2.2% of the sample is held by the ten biggest clonotypes. The axillary draining lymph nodes of breast cancer patients were the source of the lymph node samples. Material: axillary lymph node tissue. These receptors originate from a female donor with breast cancer. Some clones in this sample may be carry-over from other donors' samples.

With regard to this clonotype: At one boundary the junction diverges from the germline segment, which might be a read error. The rearrangement uses TRBV5-6 and TRBJ1-5; 7 nucleotides align to TRBD1. This CDR3 has 17 amino acids. Germline CDR1 reads SGHDT; CDR2 reads YYEEEE. The CDR3, as DNA: TGTGCCGGCAGCCAAGATACGTCAGGGGGTTATCGGCAGCCCCAGCATTTT. Its protein is CAGSQDTSGGYRQPQHF.

The chain employs TRBV18 and TRBJ1-1; D not certain. Trimming took off 8 bases at V and 1 base at J, with 11 bases between the two ends. Germline lookup yields CDR1 KGHSH and CDR2 LQKENI. There are 13 residues in the CDR3. CDR3: CASQADWNTEAFF. The CDR3 coding sequence is TGTGCCAGCCAAGCCGATTGGAACACTGAAGCTTTCTTT.

This clonotype was seen ten or more times. V is TRBV9 and J is TRBJ1-4; possibly TRBD1 for D (6 bases). Looked up from germline, CDR1 is SGDLS and CDR2 is YYNGEE. The CDR3 loop spans 15 amino acids. Between the trimmed V and J ends, which lost 3 bases and 2 bases, there was a span of 11 bases. CDR3 bases: TGTGCCAGCAGCGCGAAGGGGGGGACTAATGAAAAACTGTTTTTT. It is translated as CASSAKGGTNEKLFF.

This clonotype was seen at least ten times. The chain recombines TRBV3-1 with TRBJ2-3; D may be TRBD1 or TRBD2 (6 bases each). CDR1 is LGHDT, CDR2 YNNKEL, per germline (reference sequence). Trimming stripped 2 bases from V and 9 bases from J, with 15 bases between. The CDR3 loop spans 14 amino acids. The CDR3 here is CASSQKGVGGTQYF. DNA for the CDR3: TGTGCCAGCAGCCAAAAGGGGGTGGGAGGCACGCAGTATTTT.

This clonotype came up a few times. The chain uses TRBV2 and TRBJ1-1; D might be TRBD1 (5 bases). Germline CDR1 is SNHLY and CDR2 is FYNNEI. This CDR3 has 13 residues. With 5 bases removed from V and 7 bases from J, the gap between germline ends came to 14 bases. In nucleotides, the CDR3 is TGTGCCAGCAGTCCTAGGACCGGGGGTGAAGCTTTCTTT. This codes for CASSPRTGGEAFF.

Concerning this clonotype itself: A much larger clone is a single base away; this may be a read error. This sequence joins TRBV20-1 and TRBJ2-1, with 12 bases fitting TRBD2. The CDR3 totals 14 residues. Germline V gives CDR1 DFQATT, CDR2 SNEGSKA (reference sequence). This CDR3 reads CSAGDPSGGGWQFF. In nucleotides, the CDR3 is TGCAGTGCTGGAGACCCTAGCGGGGGGGGATGGCAGTTCTTC.

A remark on this clonotype: One junction end does not reproduce the germline sequence, and a read error may be involved. This rearrangement joins TRBV18 to TRBJ2-1; 9 bases match TRBD2. Germline-derived CDR1 and CDR2 are KGHSH and LQKENI. There are 13 residues in the CDR3. The CDR3 here is CASSPTGLAKCTF. The CDR3, as DNA: TGTGCCAGCTCACCAACCGGACTAGCGAAATGTACCTTC.

This clonotype has a count of ten or more. The chain couples TRBV6-1 to TRBJ2-7, with 7 positions matching TRBD2. V was clipped by 6 bases and J by 0 bases; unmatched bases: 5. The CDR3 is 14 amino acids. Germline CDR1 is MNHNS and CDR2 is SASEGT. CDR3 sequence: CASRNREASYEQYF. The CDR3 DNA follows: TGTGCCAGCAGGAACCGGGAGGCCTCCTACGAGCAGTACTTC.

The sample holds many counts of this clonotype. CDR3 nucleotide sequence: TGCGCCAGCAGCTTGGGACAGGGAATTAACACCGGGGAGCTGTTTTTT. Translation gives CASSLGQGINTGELFF. V usage is TRBV5-1 and J usage is TRBJ2-2, with 7 bases that match TRBD1. Germline assignment: CDR1 SGHRS and CDR2 YFSETQ. Germline trimming cut 0 bases from V and 2 bases from J; bases unmatched to any gene: 4. The CDR3 sequence is 16 residues long.

This clonotype was counted many times. The chain links TRBV29-1 to TRBJ2-3; TRBD1 agrees at 11 bases. The CDR3 is made up of 13 amino acids. After removal of 7 bases from V and 4 bases from J, the junction contained 4 bases not matched to a gene. Per the germline V gene, CDR1 is SQVTM and CDR2 is ANQGSEA. In nucleotides, the CDR3 is TGCAGCGGGGGACAGGGGGTGGCAGATACGCAGTATTTT. It translates to CSGGQGVADTQYF.

Comment on this clonotype: Just one base apart from a much larger clone, this may be a read error. The chain carries TRBV18 and TRBJ1-6, with D tentatively TRBD1 (5 bases). The CDR3 consists of 15 residues. Per the germline V gene, CDR1 is KGHSH and CDR2 is LQKENI. CDR3 amino acids: CASSLRDGGNSPPHF. DNA for the CDR3: TGTGCCAGCTCACTACGGGACGGAGGAAATTCACCCCCCCACTTT.

The sample holds many counts of this clonotype. The chain has TRBV10-3 and TRBJ2-3; 8 nucleotides line up with TRBD1. The CDR3 totals 15 residues. The J segment lost 8 bases and the V segment lost 3 bases, leaving 10 bases of the junction unmatched. Per germline, CDR1 ENHRY and CDR2 SYGVKD. The CDR3 bases are TGTGCCATCAGTGATTTCAGGGGGCAAAGGGGTACGCAGTATTTT. Encoded protein: CAISDFRGQRGTQYF.

About this clonotype itself: This may come from a read error, since a much larger clone is one base off. Because the CDR3 is missing its conserved closing phenylalanine or tryptophan, this is likely a read error. This sequence joins TRBV2 and TRBJ2-7, with TRBD2 matching 7 bases. Trimming at V came to 6 bases and at J to 4 bases, leaving 9 bases not matched to a gene. The CDR3 runs 14 residues. The germline V gene encodes CDR1 SNHLY and CDR2 FYNNEI. In nucleotides, the CDR3 is TGTGCCAGCAGGTCTAGCGGAGCCGTTTACGAGCAGTACTCC. Protein product: CASRSSGAVYEQYS.

This chain links TRBV6-1 with TRBJ1-5, with D possibly TRBD1 on 5 matching bases. The CDR3 is 17 residues long. Germline loops: CDR1 MNHNS, CDR2 SASEGT. Trimming removed 5 bases at V and 0 bases at J, with 17 bases between. This chain's CDR3 is CASSPRTGAYSNQPQHF. The CDR3 DNA reads TGTGCCAGCAGTCCCAGAACAGGAGCCTATAGCAATCAGCCCCAGCATTTT.

With respect to this clonotype: One end of the junction does not line up with germline, which may come from a read error. The chain combines TRBV19 with TRBJ1-5; perhaps TRBD1 as D (5 bases). The CDR3 has 14 amino acids. Germline CDR1 and CDR2: LNHDA and SQIVND (reference sequence). For the CDR3, the DNA is TGCGTCTTGGGGGTGGGGAATAGCAATCAGCCCCAGCATTTT. Its protein product is CVLGVGNSNQPQHF.

This clonotype was detected only once. This clone may be a read error of a much larger clone one base away. The CDR3 does not end in the conserved phenylalanine or tryptophan, so this is likely a read error. The chain carries TRBV6-2 or TRBV6-3 and TRBJ2-1; D remains ambiguous. This CDR3 contains 16 residues. V gave up 4 bases and J gave up 2 bases, with 15 bases separating them. The germline gives CDR1 MNHEY, CDR2 SVGEGT. In nucleotides, the CDR3 is TGTGCCAGCAGTTCCCCGGTTATACCGCCCTACAATGAGCAGTTCCTC. This encodes CASSSPVIPPYNEQFL.

Remarks on this clonotype: A read error may account for a junction end that differs from germline. The rearrangement links TRBV7-9 to TRBJ2-5; 8 nucleotides align to TRBD1. Germline lookup yields CDR1 SEHNR and CDR2 FQNEAQ (reference sequence). The CDR3 is 13 amino acids. This chain's CDR3 is CASRSQGVETLYF. The CDR3 DNA reads as TGTGCCAGCAGGTCACAGGGGGTCGAGACCCTGTACTTC.

The chain recombines TRBV20-1 with TRBJ2-3, with 8 bases matching TRBD1. With the DNA end fitting TRBJ1-5 better, the J assignment may be wrong. This CDR3 contains 14 residues. Germline assignment: CDR1 DFQATT and CDR2 SNEGSKA (reference sequence). The CDR3, as DNA: TGCAGTGCTAGCCTGTGGTCCGGGACAGGTACGCAGCATTTT. It specifies CSASLWSGTGTQHF.

This clonotype was counted between two and nine times. The rearrangement uses TRBV5-5 and TRBJ2-2; D may be TRBD2 (6 bases). This CDR3 has 16 amino acids. CDR1 SGHKS and CDR2 YYEKEE come from the germline V gene (reference sequence). Trimming shortened V by 0 bases and J by 5 bases, and 14 bases separated the two germline ends. The DNA for the CDR3 is TGTGCCAGCAGCTTGGAGTCGGGAGTGTGGACCGGGGAGCTGTTTTTT. It specifies CASSLESGVWTGELFF. The variable domain in full, completed from reference TRBV5-5 and TRBJ2-2, reads DAGVTQSPTHLIKTRGQQVTLRCSPISGHKSVSWYQQVLGQGPQFIFQYYEKEERGRGNFPDRFSARQFPNYSSELNVNALLLGDSALYLCASSLESGVWTGELFFGEGSRLTVL.

In this sample, this clonotype turned up many times. This chain uses TRBV10-3 with TRBJ1-4, with a possible D match to TRBD1 (5 bases). CDR3 length: 14 residues. Per germline, CDR1 ENHRY and CDR2 SYGVKD. The V gene lost 4 bases and the J gene lost 3 bases, with 9 bases spanning the gap. CDR3 in DNA: TGTGCCATCAGTGCGACAGTAGCTAATGAAAAACTGTTTTTT. This codes for CAISATVANEKLFF.

With respect to this clonotype: This may arise from a read error, as a much more abundant clone is one base away. The gene calls are TRBV7-9 and TRBJ2-7; D ambiguous. CDR3 length equals 14 residues. Germline assignment: CDR1 SEHNR and CDR2 FQNEAQ (reference sequence). Trimming stripped 11 bases from V and 0 bases from J, with 17 bases between. CDR3 nucleotide sequence: TGTGCCGGCACCCTCCCCACTAACTCCTACGAGCAGTACTTC. Residues: CAGTLPTNSYEQYF.

This clonotype was found many times. The gene calls are TRBV24-1 and TRBJ2-2; D possibly corresponds to TRBD1 (6 bases). CDR3 length equals 14 residues. Trimming stripped 7 bases from V and 4 bases from J, with 12 bases between. CDR1 is KGHDR, CDR2 SFDVKD, per germline. The chain's CDR3 is CATRGGRGTGELFF. DNA of the CDR3: TGTGCCACCAGAGGGGGAAGAGGCACCGGGGAGCTGTTTTTT.

This clonotype occurred many times. The CDR3 spells CSARRASGTPYEQYF. The CDR3 coding sequence is TGCAGTGCTAGAAGGGCTAGCGGAACCCCCTACGAGCAGTACTTC. The chain uses TRBV20-1 and TRBJ2-7, with 7 bases fitting TRBD2. The CDR3 spans 15 residues. CDR1 and CDR2 (germline): DFQATT, SNEGSKA (reference sequence). Trimming took 2 bases from V and 2 from J; bases not matched to a gene: 9.

This clonotype was counted at least ten times. The CDR3 bases are TGTGCCTGGAGGGCTCCGGGGGGCCAGCCCCAGCATTTT. Protein: CAWRAPGGQPQHF. This sequence joins TRBV30 and TRBJ1-5, with D perhaps matching TRBD1 (6 bases). V gave up 3 bases and J gave up 7 bases, with 13 bases separating them. The V gene's germline CDR1 is GTSNPN and CDR2 SVGIG (reference sequence). This CDR3 is built from 13 residues. The full variable domain, rest sourced from reference TRBV30 and TRBJ1-5, is SQTIHQWPATLVQPVGSPLSLECTVEGTSNPNLYWYRQAAGRGLQLLFYSVGIGQISSEVPQNLSASRPQDRQFILSSKKLLLSDSGFYLCAWRAPGGQPQHFGDGTRLSIL.

This clonotype was observed at least ten times. The gene calls are TRBV7-2 and TRBJ2-7; 8 nucleotides line up with TRBD1. Germline loops: CDR1 SGHTA, CDR2 FQGNSA. CDR3 length equals 14 residues. V shed 4 bases, J shed 4 bases, and the junction held 6 bases outside the gene matches. The CDR3 nucleotides read TGTGCCAGCAGCTCCCGGACAGGGAGGTACGAGCAGTACTTC. It specifies CASSSRTGRYEQYF.

This clonotype was counted ten times or more. The V call is TRBV2, the J call TRBJ1-3; D perhaps matches TRBD1 (6 bases). V lost 8 bases, J lost 0 bases, and 14 bases lay in between. The V gene's germline CDR1 is SNHLY and CDR2 FYNNEI. This CDR3 spans 15 amino acids. DNA of the CDR3: TGTGCCAGCTTGAGGGGGACCAGCTCTGGAAACACCATATATTTT. Amino acids: CASLRGTSSGNTIYF.